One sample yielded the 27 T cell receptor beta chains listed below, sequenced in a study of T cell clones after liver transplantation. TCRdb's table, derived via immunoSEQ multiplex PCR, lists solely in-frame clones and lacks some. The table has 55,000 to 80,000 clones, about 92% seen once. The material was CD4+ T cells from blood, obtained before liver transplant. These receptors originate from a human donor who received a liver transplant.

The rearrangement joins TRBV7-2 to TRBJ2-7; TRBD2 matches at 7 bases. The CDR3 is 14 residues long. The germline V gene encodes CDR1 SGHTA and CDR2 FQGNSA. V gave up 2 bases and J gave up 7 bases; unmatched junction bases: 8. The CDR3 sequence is CASSLSGTQGEQYF. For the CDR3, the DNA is TGTGCCAGCAGCTTAAGCGGGACCCAAGGAGAGCAGTACTTC. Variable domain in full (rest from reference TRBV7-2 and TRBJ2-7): GAGVSQSPSNKVTEKGKDVELRCDPISGHTALYWYRQSLGQGLEFLIYFQGNSAPDKSGLPSDRFSAERTGGSVSTLTIQRTQQEDSAVYLCASSLSGTQGEQYFGPGTRLTVT.

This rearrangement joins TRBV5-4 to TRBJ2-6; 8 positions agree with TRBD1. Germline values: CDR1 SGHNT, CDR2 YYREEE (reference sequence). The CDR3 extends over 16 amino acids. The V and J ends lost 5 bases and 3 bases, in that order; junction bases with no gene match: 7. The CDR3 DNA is TGTGCCAGCAGTTCACAGGGGGTCGGTGGGGCCAACGTCCTGACTTTC. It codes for CASSSQGVGGANVLTF.

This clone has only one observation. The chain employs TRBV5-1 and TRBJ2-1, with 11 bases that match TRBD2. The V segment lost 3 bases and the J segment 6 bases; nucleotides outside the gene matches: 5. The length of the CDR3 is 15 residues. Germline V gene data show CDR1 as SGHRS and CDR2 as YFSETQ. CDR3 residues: CASSYIAGGPNEQFF. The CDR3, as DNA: TGCGCCAGCAGCTATATAGCGGGAGGGCCCAATGAGCAGTTCTTC. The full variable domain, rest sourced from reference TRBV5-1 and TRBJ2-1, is KAGVTQTPRYLIKTRGQQVTLSCSPISGHRSVSWYQQTPGQGLQFLFEYFSETQRNKGNFPGRFSGRQFSNSRSEMNVSTLELGDSALYLCASSYIAGGPNEQFFGPGTRLTVL.

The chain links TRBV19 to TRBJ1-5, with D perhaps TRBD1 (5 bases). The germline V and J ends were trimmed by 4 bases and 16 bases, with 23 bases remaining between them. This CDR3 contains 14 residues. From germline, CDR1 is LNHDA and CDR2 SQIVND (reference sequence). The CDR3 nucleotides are TGTGCCAGTAGTACCCGGGACCGTCAAAGAGGTAAACATTTT. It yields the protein CASSTRDRQRGKHF.

CDR3 coding DNA: TGTGCCAGCAGTCCCCAGGGGGCTGGGGCCAACGTCCTGACTTTC. It is translated as CASSPQGAGANVLTF. The gene calls are TRBV28 and TRBJ2-6; 7 bases are shared with TRBD1. The CDR3 has 15 amino acids. Germline values: CDR1 MDHEN, CDR2 SYDVKM. V shed 5 bases, J shed 2 bases, and the junction held 3 bases outside the gene matches.

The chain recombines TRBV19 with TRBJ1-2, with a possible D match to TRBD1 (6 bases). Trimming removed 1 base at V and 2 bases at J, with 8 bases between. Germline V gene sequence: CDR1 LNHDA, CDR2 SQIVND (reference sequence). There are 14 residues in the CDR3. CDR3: CASSIAQGNYGYTF. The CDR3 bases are TGTGCCAGTAGTATAGCTCAGGGGAACTATGGCTACACCTTC.

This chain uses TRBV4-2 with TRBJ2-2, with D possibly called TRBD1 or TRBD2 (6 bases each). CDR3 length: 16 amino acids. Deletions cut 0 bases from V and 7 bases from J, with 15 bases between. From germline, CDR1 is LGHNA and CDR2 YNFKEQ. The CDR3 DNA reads TGTGCCAGCAGCCAAGAAAGGCTAGCGACAGGCGGGGAGCTGTTTTTT. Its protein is CASSQERLATGGELFF.

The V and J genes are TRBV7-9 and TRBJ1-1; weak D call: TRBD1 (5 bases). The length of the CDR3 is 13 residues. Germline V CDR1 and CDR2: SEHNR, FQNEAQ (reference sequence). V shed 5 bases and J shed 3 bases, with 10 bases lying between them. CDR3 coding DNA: TGTGCCAGCAGCCCACAGGAGTACACTGAAGCTTTCTTT. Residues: CASSPQEYTEAFF. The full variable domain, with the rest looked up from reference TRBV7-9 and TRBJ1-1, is DTGVSQNPRHKITKRGQNVTFRCDPISEHNRLYWYRQTLGQGPEFLTYFQNEAQLEKSRLLSDRFSAERPKGSFSTLEIQRTEQGDSAMYLCASSPQEYTEAFFGQGTRLTVV.

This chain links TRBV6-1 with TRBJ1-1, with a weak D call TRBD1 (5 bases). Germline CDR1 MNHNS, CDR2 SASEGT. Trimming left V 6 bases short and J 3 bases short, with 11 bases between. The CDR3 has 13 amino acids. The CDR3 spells CASRQVGDTEAFF. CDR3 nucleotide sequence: TGTGCCAGCAGGCAGGTGGGGGACACTGAAGCTTTCTTT.

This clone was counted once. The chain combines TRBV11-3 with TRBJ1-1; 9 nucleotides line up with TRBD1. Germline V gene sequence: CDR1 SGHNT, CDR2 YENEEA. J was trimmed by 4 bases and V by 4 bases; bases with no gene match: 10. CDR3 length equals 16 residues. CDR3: CASSSNRGLRITEAFF. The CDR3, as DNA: TGTGCCAGCAGCTCTAACAGGGGGCTAAGAATCACTGAAGCTTTCTTT.

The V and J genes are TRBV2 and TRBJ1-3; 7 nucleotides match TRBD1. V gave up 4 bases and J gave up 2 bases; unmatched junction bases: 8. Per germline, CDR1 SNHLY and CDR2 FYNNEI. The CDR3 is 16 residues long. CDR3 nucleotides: TGTGCCAGCAGTGCCACAGGGGCCAGGGCTGGAAACACCATATATTTT. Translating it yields CASSATGARAGNTIYF.

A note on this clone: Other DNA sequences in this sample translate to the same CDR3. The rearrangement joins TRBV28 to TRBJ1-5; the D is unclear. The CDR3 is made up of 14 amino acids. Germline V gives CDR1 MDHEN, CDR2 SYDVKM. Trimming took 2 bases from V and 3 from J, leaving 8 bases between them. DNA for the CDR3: TGTGCCAGCAGTTTAAGGCGTCTCAATCAGCCCCAGCATTTT. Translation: CASSLRRLNQPQHF.

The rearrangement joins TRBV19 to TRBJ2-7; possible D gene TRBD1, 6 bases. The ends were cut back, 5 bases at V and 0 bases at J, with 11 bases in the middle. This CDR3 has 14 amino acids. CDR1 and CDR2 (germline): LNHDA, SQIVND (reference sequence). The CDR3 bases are TGTGCCAGTAGTCTTACAGGGACCTCCTACGAGCAGTACTTC. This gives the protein CASSLTGTSYEQYF.

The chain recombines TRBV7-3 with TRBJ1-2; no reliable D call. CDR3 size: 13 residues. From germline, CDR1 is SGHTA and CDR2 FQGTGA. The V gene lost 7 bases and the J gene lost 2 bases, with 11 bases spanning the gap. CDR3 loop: CASTTSWNYGYTF. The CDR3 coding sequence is TGTGCCAGCACCACCTCGTGGAACTATGGCTACACCTTC.

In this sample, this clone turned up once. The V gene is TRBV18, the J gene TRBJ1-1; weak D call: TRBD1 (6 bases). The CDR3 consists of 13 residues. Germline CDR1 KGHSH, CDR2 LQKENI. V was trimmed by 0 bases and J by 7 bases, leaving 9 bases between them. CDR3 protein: CASSPPGADEAFF. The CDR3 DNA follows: TGTGCCAGCTCACCACCGGGGGCCGATGAAGCTTTCTTT.

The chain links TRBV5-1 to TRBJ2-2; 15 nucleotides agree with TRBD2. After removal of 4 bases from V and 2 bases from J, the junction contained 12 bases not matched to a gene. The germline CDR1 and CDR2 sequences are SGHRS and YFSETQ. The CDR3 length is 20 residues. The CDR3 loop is CASSALSGTSGRLNTGELFF. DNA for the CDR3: TGCGCCAGCAGCGCCCTCTCCGGGACTAGCGGGAGGCTCAACACCGGGGAGCTGTTTTTT. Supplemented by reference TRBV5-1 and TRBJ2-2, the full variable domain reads KAGVTQTPRYLIKTRGQQVTLSCSPISGHRSVSWYQQTPGQGLQFLFEYFSETQRNKGNFPGRFSGRQFSNSRSEMNVSTLELGDSALYLCASSALSGTSGRLNTGELFFGEGSRLTVL.

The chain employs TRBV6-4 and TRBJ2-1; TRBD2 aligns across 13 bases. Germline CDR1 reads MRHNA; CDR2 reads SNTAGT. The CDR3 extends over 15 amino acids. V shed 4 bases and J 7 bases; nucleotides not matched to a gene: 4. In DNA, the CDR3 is TGTGCCAGCAGTGCCGGACTAGCGGGAGTTAATGAGCAGTTCTTC. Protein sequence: CASSAGLAGVNEQFF.

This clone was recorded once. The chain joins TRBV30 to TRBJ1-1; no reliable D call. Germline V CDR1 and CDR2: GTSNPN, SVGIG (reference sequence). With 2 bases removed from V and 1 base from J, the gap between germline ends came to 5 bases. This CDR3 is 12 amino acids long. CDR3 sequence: CAWSLGNTEAFF. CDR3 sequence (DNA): TGTGCCTGGAGTCTGGGGAACACTGAAGCTTTCTTT.

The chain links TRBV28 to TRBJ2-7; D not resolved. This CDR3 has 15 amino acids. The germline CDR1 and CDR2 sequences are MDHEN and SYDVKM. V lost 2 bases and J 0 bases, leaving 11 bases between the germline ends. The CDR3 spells CASSLLALSSYEQYF. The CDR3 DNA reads TGTGCCAGCAGTTTACTTGCGTTAAGCTCCTACGAGCAGTACTTC.

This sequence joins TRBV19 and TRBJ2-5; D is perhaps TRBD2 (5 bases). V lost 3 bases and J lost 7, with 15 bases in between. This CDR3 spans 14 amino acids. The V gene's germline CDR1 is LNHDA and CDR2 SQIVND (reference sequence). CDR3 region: CASSIGDLRATQYF. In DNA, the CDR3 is TGTGCCAGTAGTATCGGGGATTTAAGGGCGACCCAGTACTTC.

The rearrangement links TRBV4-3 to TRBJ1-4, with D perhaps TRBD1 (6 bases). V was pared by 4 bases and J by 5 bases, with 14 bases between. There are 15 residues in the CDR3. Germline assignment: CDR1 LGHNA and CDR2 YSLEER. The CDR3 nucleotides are TGCGCCAGCAGCCCTCGACAGGTTCCAAATGAAAAACTGTTTTTT. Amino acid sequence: CASSPRQVPNEKLFF.

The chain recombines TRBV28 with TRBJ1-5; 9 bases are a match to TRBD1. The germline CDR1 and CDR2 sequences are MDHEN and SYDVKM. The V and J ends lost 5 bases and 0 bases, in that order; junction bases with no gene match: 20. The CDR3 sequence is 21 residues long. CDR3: CASSGPPRDRANSDSNQPQHF. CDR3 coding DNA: TGTGCCAGCAGTGGCCCCCCCCGGGACAGGGCCAATAGTGATAGCAATCAGCCCCAGCATTTT. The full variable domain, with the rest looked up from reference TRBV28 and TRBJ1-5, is DVKVTQSSRYLVKRTGEKVFLECVQDMDHENMFWYRQDPGLGLRLIYFSYDVKMKEKGDIPEGYSVSREKKERFSLILESASTNQTSMYLCASSGPPRDRANSDSNQPQHFGDGTRLSIL.

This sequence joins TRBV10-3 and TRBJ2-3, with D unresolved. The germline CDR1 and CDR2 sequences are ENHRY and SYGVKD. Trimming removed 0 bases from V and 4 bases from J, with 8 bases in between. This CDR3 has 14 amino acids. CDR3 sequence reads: CAISESMSSDTQYF. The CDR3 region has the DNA TGTGCCATCAGTGAGTCGATGTCGTCAGATACGCAGTATTTT.

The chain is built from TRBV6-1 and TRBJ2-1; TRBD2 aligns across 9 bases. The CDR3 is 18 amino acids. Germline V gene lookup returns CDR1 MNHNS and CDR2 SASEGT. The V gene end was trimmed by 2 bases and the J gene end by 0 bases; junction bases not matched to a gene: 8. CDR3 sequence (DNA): TGTGCCAGCAGTGAAACGGGAGGCGGGAGGGCCTCCTACAATGAGCAGTTCTTC. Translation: CASSETGGGRASYNEQFF.

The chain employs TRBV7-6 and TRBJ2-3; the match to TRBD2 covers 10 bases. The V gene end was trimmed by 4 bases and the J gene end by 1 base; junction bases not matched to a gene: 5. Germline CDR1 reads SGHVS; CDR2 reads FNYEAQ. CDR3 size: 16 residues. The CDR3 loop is CASSSTGTSGTDTQYF. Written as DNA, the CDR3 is TGTGCCAGCAGCTCTACCGGGACTAGCGGCACAGATACGCAGTATTTT.

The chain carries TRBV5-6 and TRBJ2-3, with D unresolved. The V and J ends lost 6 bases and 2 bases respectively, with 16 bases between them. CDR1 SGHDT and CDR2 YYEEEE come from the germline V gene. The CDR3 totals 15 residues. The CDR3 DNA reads TGTGCCAGCACCTCCACCCTCGATAACACAGATACGCAGTATTTT. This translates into CASTSTLDNTDTQYF.

CDR3 nucleotide sequence: TGTGCCAGTAGTACGGGACCGCCGCGGAACTATGGCTACACCTTC. Translating it yields CASSTGPPRNYGYTF. The rearrangement uses TRBV19 and TRBJ1-2; weak D call: TRBD1 (5 bases). The ends were cut back, 4 bases at V and 2 bases at J, with 14 bases in the middle. The CDR3 sequence is 15 residues long. Germline-derived CDR1 and CDR2 are LNHDA and SQIVND (reference sequence).